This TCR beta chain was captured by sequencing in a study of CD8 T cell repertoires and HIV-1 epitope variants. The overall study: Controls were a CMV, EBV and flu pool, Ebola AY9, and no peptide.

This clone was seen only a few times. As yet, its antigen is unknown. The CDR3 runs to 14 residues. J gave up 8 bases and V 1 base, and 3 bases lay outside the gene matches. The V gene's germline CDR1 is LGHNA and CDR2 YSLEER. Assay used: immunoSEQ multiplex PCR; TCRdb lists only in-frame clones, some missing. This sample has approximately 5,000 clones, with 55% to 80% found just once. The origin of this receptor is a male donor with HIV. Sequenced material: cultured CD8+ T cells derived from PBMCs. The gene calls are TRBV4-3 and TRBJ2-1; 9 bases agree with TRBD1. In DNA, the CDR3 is TGCGCCAGCAGCCAAGGGACAGGGGCGGATGAGCAGTTCTTC. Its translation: CASSQGTGADEQFF.